This note documents a single T cell receptor (beta chain) sequence. What it binds is unknown. These data originate in a study of T-cell memory formation after mild COVID-19. Study-wide results and limits: Among contracting clones, CD4+ were mainly CM/EM and CD8+ enriched in EMRA. Balance between CD4 and CD8 was seen in clones contracting day 15 to 85, and a CD4+ lean was seen in later expanders.

V was trimmed by 2 bases and J by 3 bases, leaving 9 bases between them. CDR3 size: 14 residues. The germline V gene encodes CDR1 MNHNY and CDR2 SVGAGI (reference sequence). Each CDR3 protein is one row after TCRdb ran MiXCR on the 5' RACE reads. The sample has around 200,000 distinct CDR3 sequences; 9.5% to 10% are singletons. This chain uses TRBV6-6 with TRBJ2-3; D is possibly TRBD1 (6 bases). Input material: PBMCs or a T cell subset sorted from them (not recorded which). This receptor was identified in a man aged 18 to 29 who had mild COVID-19 (a few samples of this study predate the infection). Cell type and time point are not known. In DNA, the CDR3 is TGTGCCAGCAGTTACGGCAGGGGTACAGATACGCAGTATTTT. Residues: CASSYGRGTDTQYF.